A single TCR beta chain is shown here with its context. The junction had 9 bases not matched to a gene; V was cut back by 4 bases and J by 3 bases. The CDR3 extends over 15 amino acids. Per the germline V gene, CDR1 is LGHNA and CDR2 is YNFKEQ. Assay: immunoSEQ multiplex PCR; the TCRdb copy retains only in-frame clones and omits some. The table shows more than 80,000 clones, with approximately 80% occurring only once. This record belongs to a study of blood T cell repertoires in COVID-19. Source material: peripheral blood. The sequence was obtained from a man aged 80 or over with COVID-19, enrolled during active disease. The gene calls are TRBV4-2 and TRBJ2-7; TRBD2 matches at 7 bases. The CDR3 sequence is CASSPRASGNYEQYF. The CDR3 DNA reads TGTGCCAGCAGCCCGAGGGCTAGCGGAAACTACGAGCAGTACTTC.